Listed below are T cell receptor beta chains from one sample, sequenced in a study of PD-1 blockade in classical Hodgkin lymphoma. Measured with immunoSEQ multiplex PCR; TCRdb has only the in-frame clones, and not every one. The sample contains tens of thousands of clones, around 70% of which appear only once. The material was peripheral blood mononuclear cells (PBMCs), obtained at baseline. The receptor source for this set is a human donor with classical Hodgkin lymphoma. The CDR3 runs from the conserved cysteine through the conserved F or W. Each record gives: CDR3 DNA, CDR3 protein, J gene, clone size, V gene, D gene. A D gene is named only where the DNA matches it firmly. Some rows have no size entry. The others give once, few or many, or a class for an expanded clone.

TGTGCCAGCAGCTTAACTAGGGTAGAGACCCAGTACTTC	CASSLTRVETQYF	TRBJ2-5	-	TRBV5-5	-
TGTGCCAGCAGCTTCGGGCTTGGTCAGCCCCAGCATTTT	CASSFGLGQPQHF	TRBJ1-5	few	TRBV5-6	-
TGTGCCAGCAGTTTTAACTTCAGGCGACCTAATGAAAAACTGTTTTTT	CASSFNFRRPNEKLFF	TRBJ1-4	-	TRBV25-1	-
TGTGCCAGCAGCTTAAGTGCTAGCTACAATGAGCAGTTCTTC	CASSLSASYNEQFF	TRBJ2-1	-	TRBV7-3	-
TGTGCCAGCAGTGATGGGCGTCACCCTGGTTATGGCTACACCTTC	CASSDGRHPGYGYTF	TRBJ1-2	-	TRBV2	-
TGTGCCAGCAGCGCCGGGTCCTGGGACACTGAAGCTTTCTTT	CASSAGSWDTEAFF	TRBJ1-1	-	TRBV9	-
TGTGCCAGCAGCAGGGGGCTAATGAACACTGAAGCTTTCTTT	CASSRGLMNTEAFF	TRBJ1-1	few	TRBV2	TRBD1
TGCGCCAGCCCCGGGGGGACTAGCGGCCAGAGCACAGATACGCAGTATTTT	CASPGGTSGQSTDTQYF	TRBJ2-3	-	TRBV10-1	TRBD2
TGTGCCAGCAGCTTAGATGAGGGGGGCTCCTACAATGAGCAGTTCTTC	CASSLDEGGSYNEQFF	TRBJ2-1	few	TRBV11-2	-
TGTGCCTCTACCCCGGGGGTAGCATTGGGCGAGCAGTACTTC	CASTPGVALGEQYF	TRBJ2-7	-	TRBV6-5	-
TGTGCCAGCTCACCACGGGCGGGGATGGGCTCTGGGGCCAACGTCCTGACTTTC	CASSPRAGMGSGANVLTF	TRBJ2-6	-	TRBV18	-
TGTGCCAGCAGCCTTGACAGGGCCCAAGAGACCCAGTACTTC	CASSLDRAQETQYF	TRBJ2-5	-	TRBV7-2	TRBD1
TGTGCCAGCAGAGCGGGACAGGGCGCAAAAAGATCAGCCAAAAACATTCAGTACTTC	CASRAGQGAKRSAKNIQYF	TRBJ2-4	-	TRBV2	TRBD1
TGTGCCAGTACCCCCGGCGGGCCCAATCAGCCCCAGCATTTT	CASTPGGPNQPQHF	TRBJ1-5	few	TRBV19	-
TGCGCCAGCAGCTTGTGGGACACCTACGAGCAGTACTTC	CASSLWDTYEQYF	TRBJ2-7	once	TRBV5-1	-
TGTGCCACCAGCAGAGACCTTGACTATGGCTACACCTTC	CATSRDLDYGYTF	TRBJ1-2	-	TRBV15	-
TGCGCCAGCAGCCTTATCTCCGGGACAGGGCCCACCGGGGAGCTGTTTTTT	CASSLISGTGPTGELFF	TRBJ2-2	-	TRBV4-1	TRBD1
TGTGCCAGCAGCTTAGACCCCCCCACGGGAGCGGGTTACAATGAGCAGTTCTTC	CASSLDPPTGAGYNEQFF	TRBJ2-1	-	TRBV7-6	-
TGCGCCAGCAGCTTGGCGGACAACTCCTACGAGCAGTACTTC	CASSLADNSYEQYF	TRBJ2-7	-	TRBV5-1	-
TGTGCCAGCAGCTTAACGGTGAGACAGCCCCAGCATTTT	CASSLTVRQPQHF	TRBJ1-5	few	TRBV7-3	-
TGCGCCAGCAGCCAAGGGGGGGGCGGATGGACTGAAGCTTTCTTT	CASSQGGGGWTEAFF	TRBJ1-1	few	TRBV4-1	-
TGTGCCAGCAGCGCCGGGAGTCAGGAGTACAATGAGCAGTTCTTC	CASSAGSQEYNEQFF	TRBJ2-1	few	TRBV7-3	-
TGCGCCAGCAGACTTACTAGCGGCACTAGCACAGATACGCAGTATTTT	CASRLTSGTSTDTQYF	TRBJ2-3	-	TRBV5-1	TRBD2
TGTGCCAGCAGCGCCGAGGGACCAGGGGACACTGAAGCTTTCTTT	CASSAEGPGDTEAFF	TRBJ1-1	-	TRBV9	-
TGTGCCAGCAGCTTATCGGGACAGGGAAGGTTTACAGATACGCAGTATTTT	CASSLSGQGRFTDTQYF	TRBJ2-3	-	TRBV7-9	TRBD1
TGTGCCAGCAGTGGGACAGGGACTGTGATCGGCACTGAAGCTTTCTTT	CASSGTGTVIGTEAFF	TRBJ1-1	-	TRBV28	TRBD1
TGTGCCAGCAGCTTGGCATATGGGACAGCTAACACTGAAGCTTTCTTT	CASSLAYGTANTEAFF	TRBJ1-1	once	TRBV5-6	TRBD1
TGTGCCTGGAGTCGCGGAACTGGGTCAGATACGCAGTATTTT	CAWSRGTGSDTQYF	TRBJ2-3	-	TRBV30	-
TGCGCCAGCAGCACTAGCGGTTACAATGAGCAGTTCTTC	CASSTSGYNEQFF	TRBJ2-1	-	TRBV10-2	TRBD2
TGTGCCAGCAGTTACCTCGGACAGGGGATCGATGAGCAGTTCTTC	CASSYLGQGIDEQFF	TRBJ2-1	-	TRBV6-5	TRBD1
TGCGCCAGCAGCCCCTCATGGGGGGTTAACACTGAAGCTTTCTTT	CASSPSWGVNTEAFF	TRBJ1-1	-	TRBV4-1	-
TGTGCCAGCAGCTTAGAGGGACAGATCTATAATTCACCCCTCCACTTT	CASSLEGQIYNSPLHF	TRBJ1-6	few	TRBV2	TRBD1
TGTGCCAGCAGCCGACAAGGACAGGTCACCTACAATGAGCAGTTCTTC	CASSRQGQVTYNEQFF	TRBJ2-1	-	TRBV4-2	TRBD1
TGTGCCAGCAGCCCCGTAGTTGGCGGGGGCTACACAGATACGCAGTATTTT	CASSPVVGGGYTDTQYF	TRBJ2-3	-	TRBV9	-
TGTGCCAGCAGCCTACTAGCAGACGGATATCAGCCCCAGCATTTT	CASSLLADGYQPQHF	TRBJ1-5	-	TRBV4-2	-
TGTGCCAGCAGTGAAGGCGGGCAGAGGGAGGGAGGCTACACCTTC	CASSEGGQREGGYTF	TRBJ1-2	-	TRBV6-1	-
TGTGCCAGCAGCTCGGCTCGACTGAGCAAAGACGAAGCTTTCTTT	CASSSARLSKDEAFF	TRBJ1-1	-	TRBV11-3	-
TGTGCCAGCAGTTTGTACTCGGGGTCCCGTGGCTACACCTTC	CASSLYSGSRGYTF	TRBJ1-2	few	TRBV28	-
TGTGCCAGCAGCTCCCAGGGGGGGAACACTGAAGCTTTCTTT	CASSSQGGNTEAFF	TRBJ1-1	few	TRBV11-2	TRBD1
TGCGCCAGCAGCTTGGCTCCGCCCACGGGTGAGCAGTTCTTC	CASSLAPPTGEQFF	TRBJ2-1	-	TRBV5-1	-
TGTGCCAGCAGCCCCCGCCGCATCGAGACAGGCTCCGCGGGGGGCTACACCTTC	CASSPRRIETGSAGGYTF	TRBJ1-2	-	TRBV7-9	-
TGCAGCGTTCTATCGACAGGGCCCCGAGGCGGCTACACCTTC	CSVLSTGPRGGYTF	TRBJ1-2	once	TRBV29-1	TRBD1
TGTGCCAGCGGGGATGGACAGGGGCAAGGTCGAGCTTTCTTT	CASGDGQGQGRAFF	TRBJ1-1	-	TRBV6-5	TRBD1
TGCGCCAGCAGTCTAACTTTCAACTCCTACAATGAGCAGTTCTTC	CASSLTFNSYNEQFF	TRBJ2-1	-	TRBV5-1	-
TGTGCCAGCGACAGGGAGGTTGGCACCGGGGAGCTGTTTTTT	CASDREVGTGELFF	TRBJ2-2	-	TRBV5-8	-
TGTGCCAGCAGCTTACTGGACAGGGTAGGGGGCTACACCTTC	CASSLLDRVGGYTF	TRBJ1-2	once	TRBV7-8	TRBD1
TGTGCCAGTAGTATAGGCGGCTTAGGATCCACCGGGGAGCTGTTTTTT	CASSIGGLGSTGELFF	TRBJ2-2	-	TRBV19	-
TGTGCCAGCAGCAGCTGGGCGGCCTACGAGCAGTACTTC	CASSSWAAYEQYF	TRBJ2-7	-	TRBV5-6	-
TGTGCCAGCAGCTTCACGAACGGACTAGCGGGAGATGAGCAGTTCTTC	CASSFTNGLAGDEQFF	TRBJ2-1	-	TRBV7-9	TRBD2
TGTGCCAGCAGCTTAGACCCGAAAAACATTCAGTACTTC	CASSLDPKNIQYF	TRBJ2-4	-	TRBV7-3	-
TGCGCCAGCAGCTTGGGAGGGGATGACTACGAGCAGTACTTC	CASSLGGDDYEQYF	TRBJ2-7	-	TRBV5-1	-
TGTGCCAGTAGTATAACTAGACAACTCCAGCCCCAGCATTTT	CASSITRQLQPQHF	TRBJ1-5	few	TRBV19	-
TGTGCCAGCACTCGAGACCCAGCGACCTACGAGCAGTACTTC	CASTRDPATYEQYF	TRBJ2-7	-	TRBV6-5	-
TGTGCCATCAGGAAACTAGCGGGAGCATCTGATACGCAGTATTTT	CAIRKLAGASDTQYF	TRBJ2-3	once	TRBV10-3	TRBD2
TGTGCCAGCAGTGGTCCGTTGGACTACAATGAGCAGTTCTTC	CASSGPLDYNEQFF	TRBJ2-1	few	TRBV2	-
TGTGCCAGCAGTGAAATGGGACACTACACAGATACGCAGTATTTT	CASSEMGHYTDTQYF	TRBJ2-3	-	TRBV6-1	-
TGTGCCAGCAGCTCCCTTGGGGTGATGGAAGCTTTCTTT	CASSSLGVMEAFF	TRBJ1-1	-	TRBV28	-
TGTGCCAGCAGGCCACAGGGAAGGGGCAATCAGCCCCAGCATTTT	CASRPQGRGNQPQHF	TRBJ1-5	few	TRBV6-1	-